This passage covers 27 T cell receptor beta chains from one sample sequenced in a study of CD8+ T cells in alopecia areata. The sample's treatment: oral pan-JAK inhibitor, 5-10 mg twice daily. cDNA serving as the sequencing template came from extracted, reverse transcribed RNA. Only in-frame clones appear in the TCRdb table, and some are missing; sequencing was by immunoSEQ multiplex PCR. The data hold 110,000 or so clones, with 50% to 65% observed a single time. This material consisted of CD4+ T cells sorted from blood, taken at week 24, from a patient treated with tofacitinib. The receptors were sampled from a human donor with alopecia areata.

This clone was seen more than once but under ten times. The genes are TRBV11-1 and TRBJ2-1; 8 positions agree with TRBD1. Trimming cost V 10 bases and J 8 bases; bases outside gene matches: 13. The CDR3 length is 14 residues. CDR1 is SGHAT and CDR2 is FQDESV in the germline V gene (reference sequence). CDR3: CATRNAGGFDEQFF. The CDR3 nucleotides are TGTGCCACTCGCAATGCAGGGGGCTTCGATGAGCAGTTCTTC.

The V gene is TRBV2, the J gene TRBJ2-7; D unresolved. CDR1 SNHLY and CDR2 FYNNEI come from the germline V gene. The V gene lost 6 bases and the J gene lost 5 bases, with 14 bases spanning the gap. The CDR3 has 13 residues. The CDR3 reads CASSPTVWNEQYF. DNA for the CDR3: TGTGCCAGCAGCCCGACGGTCTGGAACGAGCAGTACTTC.

The V call is TRBV7-2, the J call TRBJ1-2; the D gene is possibly TRBD1 (5 bases). V was clipped by 5 bases and J by 6 bases, with 13 bases between them. CDR1 SGHTA and CDR2 FQGNSA come from the germline V gene. CDR3 length equals 13 residues. CDR3 DNA: TGTGCCAGCAGCCAACCGCGGGGGGATGGCTACACCTTC. It codes for CASSQPRGDGYTF. Full variable domain (missing parts from reference TRBV7-2 and TRBJ1-2): GAGVSQSPSNKVTEKGKDVELRCDPISGHTALYWYRQSLGQGLEFLIYFQGNSAPDKSGLPSDRFSAERTGGSVSTLTIQRTQQEDSAVYLCASSQPRGDGYTFGSGTRLTVV.

The chain is built from TRBV29-1 and TRBJ2-1; possibly TRBD2 for D (5 bases). Trimming left V 3 bases short and J 0 bases short, with 9 bases between. CDR1 and CDR2 (germline): SQVTM, ANQGSEA. The CDR3 is 14 residues long. The CDR3 here is CSVDGEGSYNEQFF. CDR3 DNA: TGCAGCGTTGACGGGGAAGGCTCCTACAATGAGCAGTTCTTC.

The chain combines TRBV29-1 with TRBJ2-1, with D perhaps TRBD2 (5 bases). Germline loops: CDR1 SQVTM, CDR2 ANQGSEA. The CDR3 covers 12 residues. The V end was cut by 7 bases, the J end by 4 bases, with 11 bases between. The CDR3 DNA reads TGCAGCGGGGGTGAGGGATACAATGAGCAGTTCTTC. It codes for CSGGEGYNEQFF.

Concerning this clone: At one end the junction does not follow the germline gene, possibly because of a read error. CDR3 residues: CSAETSGGGTQYF. In DNA, the CDR3 is TGCAGCGCTGAAACTAGCGGGGGTGGTACGCAGTATTTT. The gene calls are TRBV29-1 and TRBJ2-3; 11 bases are a match to TRBD2. The CDR3 has 13 residues. Per germline, CDR1 SQVTM and CDR2 ANQGSEA.

The V gene is TRBV15, the J gene TRBJ1-4, with 7 bases matching TRBD1. The CDR3 contains 16 residues. The germline CDR1 and CDR2 sequences are LNHNV and YYDKDF (reference sequence). The J segment lost 8 bases and the V segment lost 0 bases, leaving 9 bases of the junction unmatched. In DNA, the CDR3 is TGTGCCACCAGCAGAGATGGCTCAGGGGGGCGCGAAAAACTGTTTTTT. Translating gives CATSRDGSGGREKLFF.

This clone was seen a single time. The chain recombines TRBV7-9 with TRBJ1-6; a weak D match, TRBD1 (5 bases). V gave up 0 bases and J gave up 7 bases, with 10 bases separating them. Germline V CDR1 and CDR2: SEHNR, FQNEAQ (reference sequence). The CDR3 is 15 residues long. The CDR3 sequence is CASSLAGGGNSPLHF. For the CDR3, the DNA is TGTGCCAGCAGCTTAGCGGGGGGAGGGAATTCACCCCTCCACTTT.

The chain joins TRBV2 to TRBJ2-5; maybe TRBD2 (5 bases). V was pared by 7 bases and J by 9 bases, with 21 bases between. The CDR3 is made up of 14 amino acids. The germline V gene encodes CDR1 SNHLY and CDR2 FYNNEI. CDR3 sequence reads: CASNEDFTISAQYF. In nucleotides, the CDR3 is TGTGCCAGCAATGAGGACTTCACCATTTCCGCCCAGTACTTC.

This chain connects TRBV9 to TRBJ1-2; 7 bases fit TRBD1. The CDR3 extends over 13 amino acids. The germline CDR1 and CDR2 sequences are SGDLS and YYNGEE. The V gene end was trimmed by 4 bases and the J gene end by 8 bases; junction bases not matched to a gene: 8. CDR3 region: CASSMGQLGGYTF. DNA of the CDR3: TGTGCCAGCAGCATGGGACAGCTCGGCGGCTACACCTTC.

CDR3 region: CARDGEGANEKLFF. The CDR3 coding sequence is TGTGCCAGGGACGGGGAGGGGGCTAATGAAAAACTGTTTTTT. V gene TRBV27 combines with J gene TRBJ1-4; D perhaps matches TRBD1 (6 bases). This CDR3 region has 14 residues. The V end was cut by 9 bases, the J end by 3 bases, with 14 bases between. The germline gives CDR1 MNHEY, CDR2 SMNVEV (reference sequence). The complete variable domain, with remaining parts taken from reference TRBV27 and TRBJ1-4, reads EAQVTQNPRYLITVTGKKLTVTCSQNMNHEYMSWYRQDPGLGLRQIYYSMNVEVTDKGDVPEGYKVSRKEKRNFPLILESPSPNQTSLYFCARDGEGANEKLFFGSGTQLSVL.

The CDR3 is CSVVASEKLFF. As DNA, the CDR3 is TGCAGCGTTGTGGCGAGTGAAAAACTGTTTTTT. The chain employs TRBV29-1 and TRBJ1-4; D unresolved. The CDR3 runs to 11 residues. Trimming left V 4 bases short and J 7 bases short, with 7 bases between. CDR1 is SQVTM and CDR2 is ANQGSEA in the germline V gene.

J is TRBJ2-7 and V is TRBV6-5; D is possibly TRBD1 (5 bases). The germline CDR1 and CDR2 sequences are MNHEY and SVGAGI. The CDR3 consists of 15 residues. V lost 5 bases and J 3 bases, leaving 17 bases between the germline ends. The CDR3 DNA sequence: TGTGCCAGCAGTCTTCTTCCAGGGAAAGTCTACGAGCAGTACTTC. It encodes CASSLLPGKVYEQYF.

This clone has a single count. CDR3 coding DNA: TGTGCCAGCAGCTCTGACAGGCACTCTGGGGCCAACGTCCTGACTTTC. Residues: CASSSDRHSGANVLTF. The chain recombines TRBV27 with TRBJ2-6; the D gene is possibly TRBD1 (6 bases). V gave up 6 bases and J gave up 0 bases, with 12 bases separating them. The CDR3 is 16 amino acids. Germline loops: CDR1 MNHEY, CDR2 SMNVEV (reference sequence).

The chain joins TRBV5-6 to TRBJ2-7, with 7 bases matching TRBD2. This CDR3 is built from 14 residues. Germline trimming cut 3 bases from V and 2 bases from J; bases unmatched to any gene: 5. The V gene's germline CDR1 is SGHDT and CDR2 YYEEEE. DNA for the CDR3: TGTGCCAGCAGCTCCCTCGCGGGGGCCTACGAGCAGTACTTC. This codes for CASSSLAGAYEQYF.

This chain uses TRBV14 with TRBJ1-6; a possible D gene is TRBD1 (6 bases). The V and J ends lost 0 bases and 9 bases respectively, with 6 bases between them. The CDR3 sequence is 13 residues long. CDR1 and CDR2 (germline): SGHDN, FVKESK. Here the CDR3 DNA reads TGTGCCAGCAGCCAAGAACAGGGTTCACCCCTCCACTTT. Its protein product is CASSQEQGSPLHF.

The chain recombines TRBV2 with TRBJ1-4; D uncertain. Germline V gene data show CDR1 as SNHLY and CDR2 as FYNNEI. The germline V and J ends were trimmed by 5 bases and 0 bases, with 7 bases remaining between them. There are 14 residues in the CDR3. CDR3 sequence: CASSWTSTNEKLFF. CDR3 nucleotide sequence: TGTGCCAGCAGTTGGACCTCAACTAATGAAAAACTGTTTTTT.

This clone came up a few times. The chain is built from TRBV29-1 and TRBJ2-5; 7 bases are a match to TRBD1. The CDR3 is made up of 12 amino acids. From germline, CDR1 is SQVTM and CDR2 ANQGSEA. V shed 5 bases, J shed 2 bases, and the junction held 2 bases outside the gene matches. This CDR3 reads CSVSRGQETQYF. In nucleotides, the CDR3 is TGCAGCGTTAGCAGGGGGCAAGAGACCCAGTACTTC.

This clone turned up a few times. The J gene is TRBJ2-3, the V gene TRBV6-5, with a weak D call TRBD2 (6 bases). Germline V lookup: CDR1 MNHEY, CDR2 SVGAGI. The CDR3 extends over 15 amino acids. V lost 6 bases to trimming and J lost 2 bases, with 15 bases between them. CDR3 sequence (DNA): TGTGCCAGCAGGAGTAGAGGACTACACACAGATACGCAGTATTTT. The encoded protein is CASRSRGLHTDTQYF.

The V gene is TRBV4-3, the J gene TRBJ2-2; TRBD2 aligns across 13 bases. The CDR3 is 19 amino acids. CDR1 and CDR2 (germline): LGHNA, YSLEER. V was clipped by 0 bases and J by 0 bases; unmatched bases: 4. CDR3 coding DNA: TGCGCCAGCAGCCAAGATCGACTAGCGGGGGGTCCGAACACCGGGGAGCTGTTTTTT. Protein: CASSQDRLAGGPNTGELFF.

The chain has TRBV6-6 and TRBJ2-7, with D perhaps TRBD2 (5 bases). CDR1 and CDR2 (germline): MNHNY, SVGAGI (reference sequence). V lost 7 bases and J lost 4, with 11 bases in between. The CDR3 covers 12 residues. CDR3 protein: CASIPREYEQYF. The CDR3 DNA reads TGTGCCAGCATCCCGAGGGAGTACGAGCAGTACTTC.

This chain joins TRBV29-1 and TRBJ2-2; D might be TRBD1 (5 bases). V dropped 7 bases and J dropped 5 bases, with 17 bases sitting between them. This CDR3 is built from 14 residues. The V gene's germline CDR1 is SQVTM and CDR2 ANQGSEA. The CDR3 loop reads CSARQYTETGELFF. DNA of the CDR3: TGCAGCGCACGACAGTACACAGAGACCGGGGAGCTGTTTTTT.

The J gene is TRBJ2-3, the V gene TRBV29-1; no definite D call. Germline CDR1 SQVTM, CDR2 ANQGSEA. CDR3 length: 16 residues. V was cut by 5 bases and J by 0 bases, with 18 bases left in between. In DNA form, the CDR3 reads TGCAGCGTTCTTATCCTATTCTCCTCTAGCACAGATACGCAGTATTTT. This codes for CSVLILFSSSTDTQYF.

This clone was seen a single time. CDR3 sequence: CASRDRANYGYTF. Here the CDR3 DNA reads TGTGCCAGTCGGGACAGAGCTAACTATGGCTACACCTTC. This chain uses TRBV19 with TRBJ1-2, with 7 bases lining up with TRBD1. Trimming cost V 8 bases and J 0 bases; bases outside gene matches: 3. The CDR3 has 13 residues. Germline V gene lookup returns CDR1 LNHDA and CDR2 SQIVND (reference sequence).

The chain joins TRBV30 to TRBJ2-5; D perhaps matches TRBD2 (6 bases). This CDR3 is built from 13 residues. Germline V lookup: CDR1 GTSNPN, CDR2 SVGIG (reference sequence). The V end lost 2 bases, the J end lost 4 bases, and 11 bases lay between the germline ends. This chain's CDR3 is CAWSSGGLETQYF. The DNA of the CDR3 is TGTGCCTGGAGTAGTGGAGGGCTAGAGACCCAGTACTTC.

V and J are TRBV6-1 and TRBJ1-5; 7 positions agree with TRBD1. With 5 bases clipped from V and 6 bases from J, the junction kept 10 bases outside the gene matches. There are 15 residues in the CDR3. Germline V gene sequence: CDR1 MNHNS, CDR2 SASEGT. The CDR3 here is CASSQQGQTGQPQHF. The CDR3 DNA follows: TGTGCCAGCAGTCAACAGGGACAGACAGGTCAGCCCCAGCATTTT.

This clone was detected only a few times. V is TRBV6-5 and J is TRBJ2-2, with D perhaps assigned TRBD1 or TRBD2 (5 bases each). Germline V gene lookup returns CDR1 MNHEY and CDR2 SVGAGI. Trimming took 8 bases from V and 5 from J, leaving 12 bases between them. The CDR3 runs to 13 residues. For the CDR3, the DNA is TGTGCCAGCGGGGGATCCGTTACCGGGGAGCTGTTTTTT. Translating it yields CASGGSVTGELFF.